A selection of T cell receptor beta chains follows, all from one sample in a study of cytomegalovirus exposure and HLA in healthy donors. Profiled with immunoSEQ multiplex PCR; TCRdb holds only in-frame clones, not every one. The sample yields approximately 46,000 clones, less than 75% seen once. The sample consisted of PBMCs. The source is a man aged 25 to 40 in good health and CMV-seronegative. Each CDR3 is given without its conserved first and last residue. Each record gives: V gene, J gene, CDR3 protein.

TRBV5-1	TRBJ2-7	ASSLTGGQNEQY
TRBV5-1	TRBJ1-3	ASSLADPGRSGNTIY
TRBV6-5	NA	ASSYSAQGAYEQY
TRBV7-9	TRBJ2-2	ASTPGRELF
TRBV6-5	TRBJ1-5	ASSYEPGKPQH
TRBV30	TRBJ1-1	AWSKWAGAEAF
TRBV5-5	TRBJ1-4	ASSLDRGYEKLF
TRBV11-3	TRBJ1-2	ASSFYLDREYGYT
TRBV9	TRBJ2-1	ASSATSGKVNEQF
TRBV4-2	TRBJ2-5	ASSQEPLTGKETQY
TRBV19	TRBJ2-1	ASSGGRLAGGSYNEQF
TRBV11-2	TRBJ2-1	ASSLDSGSFYNEQF
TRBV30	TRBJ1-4	AQQGQTGEKLF
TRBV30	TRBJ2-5	AWSSGLRETQY
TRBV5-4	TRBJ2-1	ASSFPGVAGNEQF
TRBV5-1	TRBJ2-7	ASSQPSSYEQY
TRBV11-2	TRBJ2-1	ASSLNLGGVGEQF
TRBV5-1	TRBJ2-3	ASSLAVKGATDTQY
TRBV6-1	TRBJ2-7	AGGGGAAYEQY
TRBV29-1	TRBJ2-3	SAETGKNRNTQY
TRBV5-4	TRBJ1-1	ASSLIGQGAYEAF
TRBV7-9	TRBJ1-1	ASSPDEMPGTEAF
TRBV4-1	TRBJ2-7	ASSQATGFSYEQY
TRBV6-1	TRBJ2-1	ASSEDRSRSGEQF
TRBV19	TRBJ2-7	ASKLGTGKGYEQY
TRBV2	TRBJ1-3	ASSEQDSRNTIY
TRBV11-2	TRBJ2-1	ASSTLAGRNNEQF
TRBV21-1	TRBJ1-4	ASSKDGAVDEKLF
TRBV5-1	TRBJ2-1	ASSTGQGIGKNEQF
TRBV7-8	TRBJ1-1	ASSLRVWRGSENTEAF
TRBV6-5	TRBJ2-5	ASSLGLASETQY
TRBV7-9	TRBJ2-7	ASSYGLVGSYEQY
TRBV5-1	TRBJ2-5	ASSFLAVLTGQETQY
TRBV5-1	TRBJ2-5	ASSTGTGMMETQY
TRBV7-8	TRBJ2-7	ASSSHGQGGFYEQY
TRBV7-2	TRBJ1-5	ASSPRQGQPQH
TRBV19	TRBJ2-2	ASSTLNTGELF
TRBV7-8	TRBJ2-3	ASSGVGGGSPGADTQY
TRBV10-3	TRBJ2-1	AISERVTSGEHNEQF
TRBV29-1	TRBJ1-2	SVEIGQGFGYT
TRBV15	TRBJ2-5	ATSSEPSGRAVETQY
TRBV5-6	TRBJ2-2	ASSLVPGGGELF
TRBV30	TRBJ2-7	AWSVLSLAGGPRYEQY
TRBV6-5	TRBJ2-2	ASSLGQGVAGELF
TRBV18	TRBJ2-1	ASSPWTSEDNEQF
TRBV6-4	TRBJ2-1	ASSDSLENNEQF
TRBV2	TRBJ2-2	ASRAMTGWAGELF
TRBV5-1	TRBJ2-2	ASREAGELF
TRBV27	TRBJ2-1	ASSLRGTATSYNEQF
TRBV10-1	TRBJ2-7	AVVDRGAYEQY
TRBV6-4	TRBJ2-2	ASSDRPGSRELF
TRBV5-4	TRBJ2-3	ASSSNLRGSTDTQY
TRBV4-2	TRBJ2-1	ASSQPSGREGLRYNEQF
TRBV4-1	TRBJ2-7	ASSQDPLPGEYYEQY
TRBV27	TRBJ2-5	ASSWGTSGSAETQY
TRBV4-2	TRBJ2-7	ASSHPGDNYEQY
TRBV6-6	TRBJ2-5	ASSWTSGNQETQY
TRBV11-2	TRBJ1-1	ASSGLGPMNTEAF